The sequence of this TCR beta chain was determined in a study of cytomegalovirus exposure and HLA in healthy donors. In the study overall: According to later analysis, the same platform produced the 120 validation and several hundred first-cohort repertoires.

Sequenced by immunoSEQ multiplex PCR; TCRdb stores in-frame clones only, minus some. The sample yields 100,000 to 150,000 clones, roughly 89% seen once. Notes on the study in general: Rarity marked most TCR sequences, yet some public TCRs occurred in many donors. Cytomegalovirus-associated TCR beta chains were listed, numbering some 180.

Details on this clone: Its specificity is not known.

What was sequenced was PBMCs. The origin of this receptor is a woman between 18 and 29 years old in good health and CMV-seronegative.

CDR3 bases: TGTGCCACCAGCAGAGGGAGCGGGAGCTCCTACGAGCAGTACTTC. Its protein product is CATSRGSGSSYEQYF. The chain couples TRBV15 to TRBJ2-7; 8 bases are shared with TRBD2. The CDR3 sequence is 15 residues long. Trimming took 1 base from V and 0 from J; bases not matched to a gene: 2. Germline values: CDR1 LNHNV, CDR2 YYDKDF (reference sequence).